This T cell receptor beta chain was recorded in a study of cytomegalovirus exposure and HLA in healthy donors. This PCR relied on a set of 60 Vbeta primers and 13 Jbeta primers. Clones were sequenced by immunoSEQ multiplex PCR, and TCRdb holds only the in-frame ones, with some missing. The profile shows about 89,000 clones, approximately 71% of them singletons. As for this clone: Its antigen is still unknown.

Regarding the study as a whole: Serostatus for CMV was the only available immune exposure information. About 87% or about 30% of the time was how often most TCR beta V segments were productive, according to an earlier analysis. When presence/absence was analysed, sequencing depth was taken to be roughly uniform across donors. What TCR beta sequences reportedly achieved was accurate prediction of HLA-A and HLA-B alleles in most subjects.

The V and J ends lost 1 base and 5 bases respectively, with 5 bases between them. The CDR3 is made up of 12 amino acids. Germline CDR1 is MDHEN and CDR2 is SYDVKM. The receptor comes from a man under 40 in good health and CMV-seronegative. The rearrangement joins TRBV28 to TRBJ2-5; D remains unclear. Material: PBMCs. CDR3 nucleotide sequence: TGTGCCAGCAGTTTATCCTTGGAGACCCAGTACTTC. Encoded protein: CASSLSLETQYF.